These 16 T cell receptor beta chains were sequenced from one sample in a study of CD8+CD57+ T cells in acquired aplastic anemia. TCR beta VDJ and CDR3 were profiled, and genomic DNA was the template. TCRdb redid the calling of the reads with MiXCR, one entry per CDR3 protein. In the table there are approximately 200,000 distinct CDR3 sequences, approximately 60% of which are singletons. Sequencing was performed on sorted CD4+, CD8+, or CD8+CD57+ T cells (not recorded which) from PBMCs. These receptors all come from a human donor in good health.

This clonotype came up many times. The CDR3 is CASSSSGTDYGYTF. In nucleotides, the CDR3 is TGTGCCAGCAGCTCCTCCGGGACTGACTATGGCTACACCTTC. The chain recombines TRBV11-2 with TRBJ1-2; tentative D call: TRBD1 (5 bases). The germline V gene has CDR1 SGHAT and CDR2 FQNNGV. This CDR3 region has 14 residues. The V end was cut by 4 bases, the J end by 3 bases, with 12 bases between.

This chain links TRBV4-2 with TRBJ2-7; 13 bases fit TRBD2. Germline assignment: CDR1 LGHNA and CDR2 YNFKEQ. CDR3 length equals 17 residues. J gave up 1 base and V 4 bases, and 7 bases lay outside the gene matches. Here the CDR3 reads CASSLRGLAGMSYEQYF. CDR3 bases: TGTGCCAGCAGCCTAAGGGGACTAGCGGGGATGTCCTACGAGCAGTACTTC.

In nucleotides, the CDR3 is TGCAGCTTAGCGGGGGGACTAGCGGAGGGAAGCACAGATACGCAGTATTTT. It translates to CSLAGGLAEGSTDTQYF. The chain joins TRBV29-1 to TRBJ2-3, with TRBD2 matching 11 bases. There are 17 residues in the CDR3. Trimming cost V 8 bases and J 0 bases; bases outside gene matches: 13. The germline gives CDR1 SQVTM, CDR2 ANQGSEA.

This chain connects TRBV29-1 to TRBJ2-3; weak D call: TRBD2 (6 bases). V lost 6 bases and J 1 base, leaving 14 bases between the germline ends. The CDR3 length is 14 residues. Germline V gives CDR1 SQVTM, CDR2 ANQGSEA. The CDR3 here is CSVRWGGGTDTQYF. CDR3 nucleotide sequence: TGCAGCGTGCGTTGGGGAGGTGGCACAGATACGCAGTATTTT.

V usage is TRBV15 and J usage is TRBJ2-5, with 8 bases matching TRBD1. This CDR3 is 14 amino acids long. CDR1 LNHNV and CDR2 YYDKDF come from the germline V gene (reference sequence). The J segment lost 5 bases and the V segment lost 5 bases, leaving 7 bases of the junction unmatched. In nucleotides, the CDR3 is TGTGCCACCAGCCGCGGACAGGGATGGGAGACCCAGTACTTC. Encoded protein: CATSRGQGWETQYF. The entire variable domain, with the rest obtained from reference TRBV15 and TRBJ2-5, is as follows: DAMVIQNPRYQVTQFGKPVTLSCSQTLNHNVMYWYQQKSSQAPKLLFHYYDKDFNNEADTPDNFQSRRPNTSFCFLDIRSPGLGDTAMYLCATSRGQGWETQYFGPGTRLLVL.

The genes are TRBV19 and TRBJ1-6; D remains ambiguous. V gave up 5 bases and J gave up 4 bases, with 6 bases separating them. Germline-derived CDR1 and CDR2 are LNHDA and SQIVND (reference sequence). CDR3 length: 13 residues. For the CDR3, the DNA is TGTGCCAGTAGTCCATTATATAATTCACCCCTCCACTTT. It yields the protein CASSPLYNSPLHF. Complete variable domain (other parts from reference TRBV19 and TRBJ1-6): DGGITQSPKYLFRKEGQNVTLSCEQNLNHDAMYWYRQDPGQGLRLIYYSQIVNDFQKGDIAEGYSVSREKKESFPLTVTSAQKNPTAFYLCASSPLYNSPLHFGNGTRLTVT.

Comment on this clonotype: Because it lacks the conserved phenylalanine or tryptophan at the end, this CDR3 is likely a read error. This chain connects TRBV10-2 to TRBJ2-1; D is perhaps TRBD1 or TRBD2 (5 bases each). CDR1 and CDR2 from the germline V gene are WSHSY and SAAADI. The CDR3 consists of 13 residues. CDR3 region: CANSRELGDEQFL. The CDR3 nucleotides read TGTGCCAACAGTAGAGAATTGGGGGATGAGCAGTTCCTC.

V and J are TRBV15 and TRBJ2-1; 8 bases map to TRBD1. Germline CDR1 and CDR2: LNHNV and YYDKDF (reference sequence). The CDR3 length is 14 residues. After removal of 5 bases from V and 6 bases from J, the junction contained 6 bases not matched to a gene. For the CDR3, the DNA is TGTGCCACCAGCCCGCGGACAGGGAGCAATGAGCAGTTCTTC. It yields the protein CATSPRTGSNEQFF.

This clonotype was seen many times. The chain couples TRBV20-1 to TRBJ2-2, with D possibly being TRBD1 or TRBD2 (5 bases each). The germline V gene has CDR1 DFQATT and CDR2 SNEGSKA (reference sequence). Trimming removed 3 bases from V and 2 bases from J, with 7 bases in between. The CDR3 runs 13 residues. This chain's CDR3 is CSASGTNTGELFF. CDR3 sequence (DNA): TGCAGTGCTAGCGGGACCAACACCGGGGAGCTGTTTTTT.

The chain has TRBV10-3 and TRBJ1-1; D is ambiguous. Germline assignment: CDR1 ENHRY and CDR2 SYGVKD. There are 11 residues in the CDR3. The V end lost 3 bases, the J end lost 7 bases, and 6 bases lay between the germline ends. The CDR3 region is CAISDRDEAFF. The CDR3, as DNA: TGTGCCATCAGTGACCGGGATGAAGCTTTCTTT.

The rearrangement links TRBV7-2 to TRBJ2-5; TRBD2 might be the D (6 bases). In germline, CDR1 is SGHTA, CDR2 FQGNSA. Trimming stripped 0 bases from V and 1 base from J, with 12 bases between. The CDR3 is 16 residues long. CDR3 coding DNA: TGTGCCAGCAGCTTAGCTAGCGGTTCCCTCCAAGAGACCCAGTACTTC. This translates into CASSLASGSLQETQYF. Drawing the rest from reference TRBV7-2 and TRBJ2-5, the complete variable domain is GAGVSQSPSNKVTEKGKDVELRCDPISGHTALYWYRQSLGQGLEFLIYFQGNSAPDKSGLPSDRFSAERTGGSVSTLTIQRTQQEDSAVYLCASSLASGSLQETQYFGPGTRLLVL.

This clonotype has only a few counts. The chain couples TRBV9 to TRBJ1-6; the D is unclear. From germline, CDR1 is SGDLS and CDR2 YYNGEE. The length of the CDR3 is 12 residues. The ends were cut back, 2 bases at V and 7 bases at J, with 4 bases in the middle. DNA for the CDR3: TGTGCCAGCAGCGTCCCGAATTCACCCCTCCACTTT. Its translation is CASSVPNSPLHF.

The sample holds many counts of this clonotype. This sequence joins TRBV6-1 and TRBJ2-7; D perhaps matches TRBD2 (6 bases). Looked up from germline, CDR1 is MNHNS and CDR2 is SASEGT. The CDR3 has 14 amino acids. Trimming shortened V by 5 bases and J by 1 base, and 12 bases separated the two germline ends. The DNA of the CDR3 is TGTGCCAGCAGTCACCGGGACTCTTCCTACGAGCAGTACTTC. Protein sequence: CASSHRDSSYEQYF.

The gene calls are TRBV19 and TRBJ2-3; 8 nucleotides match TRBD2. Trimming at V came to 5 bases and at J to 2 bases, leaving 3 bases not matched to a gene. This CDR3 spans 14 amino acids. Per the germline V gene, CDR1 is LNHDA and CDR2 is SQIVND (reference sequence). The CDR3 sequence is CASSAGGPTDTQYF. CDR3 in DNA: TGTGCCAGTAGTGCGGGGGGCCCCACAGATACGCAGTATTTT. The full variable domain, with the rest looked up from reference TRBV19 and TRBJ2-3, is DGGITQSPKYLFRKEGQNVTLSCEQNLNHDAMYWYRQDPGQGLRLIYYSQIVNDFQKGDIAEGYSVSREKKESFPLTVTSAQKNPTAFYLCASSAGGPTDTQYFGPGTRLTVL.

This clonotype was observed a few times. The chain employs TRBV25-1 and TRBJ1-6, with D possibly TRBD1 on 6 matching bases. The CDR3 covers 16 residues. Germline lookup yields CDR1 MGHDK and CDR2 SYGVNS. Trimming cost V 4 bases and J 7 bases, with 17 bases left between them. This CDR3 reads CASSAPRGDGNSPLHF. CDR3 DNA: TGTGCCAGCAGTGCCCCGAGGGGGGACGGGAATTCACCCCTCCACTTT.

The chain uses TRBV5-8 and TRBJ2-5, with a weak D call TRBD1 (5 bases). The CDR3 loop spans 16 amino acids. Germline CDR1 reads SGHTS; CDR2 reads YDEGEE. The V end lost 5 bases, the J end lost 5 bases, and 22 bases lay between the germline ends. This CDR3 is CASRGRRRVVLETQYF. The CDR3 DNA sequence: TGTGCCAGCAGGGGGCGCCGTAGGGTTGTGTTGGAGACCCAGTACTTC.